This TCR beta chain was recovered during a study of cytomegalovirus exposure and HLA in healthy donors. Across the whole study: A later analysis reported the 90 to 150 validation repertoires used the same platform as the 550 to 700 first-cohort repertoires. Study findings and constraints: Cytomegalovirus association was assigned to approximately 180 TCR beta chains.

Germline CDR1 and CDR2: SGHTA and FQGNSA. This CDR3 region has 18 residues. J gave up 8 bases and V 4 bases, and 13 bases lay outside the gene matches. Regarding this clone: Its antigen remains unknown.

Method: immunoSEQ multiplex PCR; TCRdb's copy keeps in-frame clones and lacks some. Of 150,000 or so clones in the sample, roughly nine tenths were seen once. The sequenced sample was PBMCs. The clonotype comes from a woman between 18 and 29 years old in good health and CMV-seronegative. This chain uses TRBV7-2 with TRBJ2-1; 14 nucleotides align to TRBD2. Here the CDR3 DNA reads TGTGCCAGCAGCTGGGGACTAGCGGGGGCCCAAAGGGCGGATGAGCAGTTCTTC. This sequence encodes CASSWGLAGAQRADEQFF.